The rows below give T cell receptor beta chains drawn from one sample of a study of blood T cell repertoires in COVID-19. Profiling relied on immunoSEQ multiplex PCR, and the TCRdb table lists in-frame clones only, not all of them. The table records 200,000 or so clones, 80% to 85% of them present only once. Sequencing used peripheral blood. The receptors originated from a woman between 55 and 75 years old with acute or convalescent COVID-19. Each CDR3 is given with its conserved first and last residue. A D gene is named only where the DNA matches it firmly. For some rows the clone size is stated as once, few or many, or as a class when expanded; others skip it.

v_call	d_call	clone_size	j_call	cdr3_nt	cdr3_aa
TRBV27	TRBD1	NA	TRBJ2-2	TGTGCCAGCAGTTCACTCCCGGGACAGCGCACCGGGGAGCTGTTTTTT	CASSSLPGQRTGELFF
TRBV5-4	TRBD1	NA	TRBJ1-2	TGTGCCAGCAGCCGCCCCCTGGACAGGGGACATGGCTACACCTTC	CASSRPLDRGHGYTF
TRBV16	NA	NA	TRBJ2-2	TGTGCCAGCAGCCGATACACAGGGTCCGGGGAGCTGTTTTTT	CASSRYTGSGELFF
TRBV10-1	NA	NA	TRBJ1-1	TGCGCCAGCAGTGCTCTATTTCGGGGAACTGAAGCTTTCTTT	CASSALFRGTEAFF
TRBV5-6	TRBD1	few	TRBJ1-4	TGTGCCAGCATGTCCGGGACAGGGGGCGTTAATGAAAAACTGTTTTTT	CASMSGTGGVNEKLFF
TRBV10-3	TRBD1	NA	TRBJ1-3	TGTGCCATCAGTGGTGGACAGGGGGCTGGAAACACCATATATTTT	CAISGGQGAGNTIYF
TRBV19	NA	NA	TRBJ1-2	TGTGCCAGCCAGGATCCAAGAAGACAGAACTATGGCTACACCTTC	CASQDPRRQNYGYTF
TRBV6-1	NA	once	TRBJ1-1	TGTGCCAGCAGTGGCCCTGAGACTCCCTTTGCTAACACTGAAGCTTTCTTT	CASSGPETPFANTEAFF
TRBV5-4	TRBD2	NA	TRBJ2-1	TGTGCCAGCAGCTTCGGTTTAGCGACTAGCGGGGGTTCATCTGAGCAGTTCTTC	CASSFGLATSGGSSEQFF
TRBV10-3	TRBD1	NA	TRBJ2-7	TGTGCCATCAGACCTCCCGGGACAGAGGACGAGCAGTACTTC	CAIRPPGTEDEQYF
TRBV3-1/TRBV3-2	TRBD1	once	TRBJ1-2	TGTGCCAGCAGCCCGAGACAGGGTGATGGCTACACCTTC	CASSPRQGDGYTF
TRBV19	TRBD1	NA	TRBJ1-2	TGTGCCAGTAGTCGCGCGATCGGACAGGTATCTGGCTACACCTTC	CASSRAIGQVSGYTF
TRBV4-1	NA	NA	TRBJ2-5	TGCGCCAGCAGCCGGGCCACTCCGGAGACCCAGTACTTC	CASSRATPETQYF
TRBV4-2	NA	NA	TRBJ2-3	TGTGCCAGCAGCCAAGGTGGGGGGGATACGCAGTATTTT	CASSQGGGDTQYF
TRBV24-1	NA	NA	TRBJ1-2	TGTGCCACCAGTGACGGACAGCGCTATGGCTACACCTTC	CATSDGQRYGYTF
TRBV11-2	NA	NA	TRBJ2-7	TGTGCCAGCAGCGGGCACAACTCCTACGAGCAGTACTTC	CASSGHNSYEQYF
TRBV6-2/TRBV6-3	TRBD1	once	TRBJ2-3	TGTGCCAGCAGTTCCACAGGGGTCCCAATCCTCACAGATACGCAGTATTTT	CASSSTGVPILTDTQYF
TRBV4-2	TRBD2	many	TRBJ2-3	TGTGCCAGCAGCCCGCTGTCACTAGCGGCAACTAGCACAGATACGCAGTATTTT	CASSPLSLAATSTDTQYF
TRBV5-1	NA	NA	TRBJ2-1	TGCGCCAGCAGCCCATTAGCTTTTGGGTCCTACAATGAGCAGTTCTTC	CASSPLAFGSYNEQFF
TRBV11-2	TRBD1	few	TRBJ2-7	TGTGCCAGCAGCCTAGGGACAGACTACGAGCAGTACTTC	CASSLGTDYEQYF
TRBV14	TRBD1	NA	TRBJ1-2	TGTGCCAGCAGCGCCCGGACAGGGGACGGCTACACCTTC	CASSARTGDGYTF
TRBV6-6	TRBD1	NA	TRBJ1-5	TGTGCCAGCAGCGGGACAGGGGGGGTCGGCAATCAGCCCCAGCATTTT	CASSGTGGVGNQPQHF
TRBV18	NA	NA	TRBJ1-2	TGTGCCAGCTCACCATGGCAGGGCTATGGCTACACCTTC	CASSPWQGYGYTF
TRBV7-9	TRBD1	NA	TRBJ2-1	TGTGCCAGCAGCTTAACCCAGGGGGACAATGAGCAGTTCTTC	CASSLTQGDNEQFF
TRBV18	TRBD1	NA	TRBJ1-2	TGTGCCAGCTCACCAATGGACAGGGTGGCTGGCTACACCTTC	CASSPMDRVAGYTF
TRBV6-2/TRBV6-3	NA	NA	TRBJ1-3	TGTGCCAGCAGTTCATTCTCTGGAAACACCATATATTTT	CASSSFSGNTIYF